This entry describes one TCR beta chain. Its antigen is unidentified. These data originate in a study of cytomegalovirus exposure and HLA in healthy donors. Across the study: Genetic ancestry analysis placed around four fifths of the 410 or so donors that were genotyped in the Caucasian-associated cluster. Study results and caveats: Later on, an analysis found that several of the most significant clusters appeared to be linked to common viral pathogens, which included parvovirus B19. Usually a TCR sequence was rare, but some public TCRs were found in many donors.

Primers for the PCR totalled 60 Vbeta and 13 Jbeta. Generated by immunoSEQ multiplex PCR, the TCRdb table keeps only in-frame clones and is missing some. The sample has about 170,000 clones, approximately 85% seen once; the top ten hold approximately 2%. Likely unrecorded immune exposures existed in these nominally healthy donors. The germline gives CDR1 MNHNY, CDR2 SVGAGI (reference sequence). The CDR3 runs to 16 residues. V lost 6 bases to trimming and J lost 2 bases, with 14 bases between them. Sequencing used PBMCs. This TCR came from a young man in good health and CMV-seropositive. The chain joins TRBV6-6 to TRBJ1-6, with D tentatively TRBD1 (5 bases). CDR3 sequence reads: CASRTMATAYNSPLHF. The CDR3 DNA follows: TGTGCCAGCAGGACCATGGCGACAGCCTATAATTCACCCCTCCACTTT.